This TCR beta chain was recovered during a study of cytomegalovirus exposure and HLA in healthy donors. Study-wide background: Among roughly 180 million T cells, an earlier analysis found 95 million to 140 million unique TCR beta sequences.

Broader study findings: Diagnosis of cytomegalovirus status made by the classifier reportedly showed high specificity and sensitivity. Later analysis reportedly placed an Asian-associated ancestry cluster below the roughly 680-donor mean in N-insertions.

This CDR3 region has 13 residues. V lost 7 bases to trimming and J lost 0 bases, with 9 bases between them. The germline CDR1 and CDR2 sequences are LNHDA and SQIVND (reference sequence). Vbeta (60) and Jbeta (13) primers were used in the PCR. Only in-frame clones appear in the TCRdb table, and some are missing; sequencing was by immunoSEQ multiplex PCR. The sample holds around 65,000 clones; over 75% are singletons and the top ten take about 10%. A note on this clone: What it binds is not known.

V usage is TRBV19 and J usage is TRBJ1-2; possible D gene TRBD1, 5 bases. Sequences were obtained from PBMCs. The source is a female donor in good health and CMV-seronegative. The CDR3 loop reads CASNQGSNYGYTF. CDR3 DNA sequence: TGTGCCAGTAATCAGGGATCTAACTATGGCTACACCTTC.